A single sample gave rise to the 13 T cell receptor beta chains below, sequenced in a study of blood T cell repertoires in COVID-19. Using immunoSEQ multiplex PCR, the repertoire was profiled, and TCRdb retains in-frame clones only, with some absent. The sample yields some 270,000 clones, roughly 89% seen once. Sequenced material: peripheral blood. The source is a woman between 40 and 55 years old who had recovered from COVID-19.

The sample holds one count of this clone. The chain uses TRBV10-1 and TRBJ1-1; a possible D gene is TRBD1 (5 bases). Germline CDR1 and CDR2: WNHNN and SYGVQD (reference sequence). The CDR3 runs 13 residues. Trimming removed 6 bases from V and 2 bases from J, with 10 bases in between. The CDR3 coding sequence is TGCGCCAGCAGCCAGGGCCTAAACACTGAAGCTTTCTTT. Translated, it gives CASSQGLNTEAFF.

CDR3 bases: TGTGCCAGCTCACAGGACAGGGGAAGCAATCAGCCCCAGCATTTT. It encodes CASSQDRGSNQPQHF. This chain connects TRBV18 to TRBJ1-5, with 9 bases lining up with TRBD1. V trimming: 4 bases; J trimming: 1 base; junction bases outside the gene matches: 2. The CDR3 contains 15 residues. The germline V gene encodes CDR1 KGHSH and CDR2 LQKENI. Using reference TRBV18 and TRBJ1-5 for the parts outside the CDR3, the full variable domain is NAGVMQNPRHLVRRRGQEARLRCSPMKGHSHVYWYRQLPEEGLKFMVYLQKENIIDESGMPKERFSAEFPKEGPSILRIQQVVRGDSAAYFCASSQDRGSNQPQHFGDGTRLSIL.

The CDR3 reads CASGLGHSGTEAFF. The CDR3 DNA reads as TGTGCTAGTGGTTTAGGTCACTCGGGCACTGAAGCTTTCTTT. J is TRBJ1-1 and V is TRBV12-5; D is unclear. CDR1 is LGHNT and CDR2 is FRNRAP in the germline V gene. V gave up 3 bases and J gave up 4 bases, with 12 bases separating them. The CDR3 extends over 14 amino acids.

The chain has TRBV19 and TRBJ2-1; D is perhaps TRBD2 (5 bases). The length of the CDR3 is 13 residues. Germline V lookup: CDR1 LNHDA, CDR2 SQIVND (reference sequence). V was clipped by 7 bases and J by 2 bases, with 9 bases between them. CDR3 sequence (DNA): TGTGCCAGTACCCCCGGGGCCTACAATGAGCAGTTCTTC. Protein sequence: CASTPGAYNEQFF. Variable domain in full (rest from reference TRBV19 and TRBJ2-1): DGGITQSPKYLFRKEGQNVTLSCEQNLNHDAMYWYRQDPGQGLRLIYYSQIVNDFQKGDIAEGYSVSREKKESFPLTVTSAQKNPTAFYLCASTPGAYNEQFFGPGTRLTVL.

This chain connects TRBV5-1 to TRBJ2-1; 8 bases fit TRBD2. This CDR3 is built from 14 residues. Per germline, CDR1 SGHRS and CDR2 YFSETQ. Germline trimming cut 5 bases from V and 9 bases from J; bases unmatched to any gene: 10. The CDR3 DNA reads TGCGCCAGCAGACGACTAGCGACGAGCGGTGAGCAGTTCTTC. It is translated as CASRRLATSGEQFF.

The V and J genes are TRBV5-4 and TRBJ2-1, with a weak D call TRBD2 (6 bases). Germline CDR1 SGHNT, CDR2 YYREEE (reference sequence). The CDR3 is made up of 14 amino acids. V lost 4 bases and J lost 10, with 18 bases in between. CDR3 in amino acids: CASSPGVGEGEQFF. CDR3 in DNA: TGTGCCAGCAGCCCGGGGGTTGGCGAGGGGGAGCAGTTCTTC.

The V call is TRBV9, the J call TRBJ2-1; a weak D match, TRBD2 (5 bases). Germline CDR1 is SGDLS and CDR2 is YYNGEE. Between the trimmed V and J ends, which lost 2 bases and 4 bases, there was a span of 16 bases. The CDR3 totals 16 residues. This chain's CDR3 is CASSVGVRLSYNEQFF. CDR3 nucleotide sequence: TGTGCCAGCAGCGTCGGGGTGCGTCTCTCATACAATGAGCAGTTCTTC.

The chain employs TRBV28 and TRBJ1-3; D gene uncertain. V lost 5 bases, J lost 0 bases, and 14 bases lay in between. The CDR3 has 16 residues. Germline values: CDR1 MDHEN, CDR2 SYDVKM. In DNA form, the CDR3 reads TGTGCCAGCAGTCCGGAGGGAAGCTACTCTGGAAACACCATATATTTT. It yields the protein CASSPEGSYSGNTIYF.

V is TRBV6-5 and J is TRBJ1-4; 11 nucleotides match TRBD1. V lost 6 bases to trimming and J lost 5 bases; unmatched junction nucleotides: 5. Germline V lookup: CDR1 MNHEY, CDR2 SVGAGI. The CDR3 contains 15 residues. The CDR3 DNA is TGTGCCAGCAGACTCCGGGACAGGGGGAATGAAAAACTGTTTTTT. The encoded protein is CASRLRDRGNEKLFF.

This rearrangement joins TRBV10-3 to TRBJ1-2, with a possible D match to TRBD1 (5 bases). The V end was cut by 0 bases, the J end by 7 bases, with 9 bases between. The CDR3 is made up of 13 amino acids. Germline V lookup: CDR1 ENHRY, CDR2 SYGVKD. DNA for the CDR3: TGTGCCATCAGTGAGTCGGTGGGGCTTGGCTACACCTTC. It codes for CAISESVGLGYTF.

The rearrangement joins TRBV6-6 to TRBJ1-2; TRBD1 aligns across 8 bases. V trimming: 6 bases; J trimming: 6 bases; junction bases outside the gene matches: 15. The V gene's germline CDR1 is MNHNY and CDR2 SVGAGI (reference sequence). The CDR3 has 16 amino acids. Here the CDR3 reads CASRTSGTGFTDGYTF. CDR3 DNA sequence: TGTGCCAGCAGGACGTCCGGGACAGGCTTTACGGATGGCTACACCTTC.

The V gene is TRBV9, the J gene TRBJ2-1; D perhaps matches TRBD1 (8 bases). Germline CDR1 and CDR2: SGDLS and YYNGEE. With 3 bases removed from V and 8 bases from J, the gap between germline ends came to 12 bases. This CDR3 spans 13 amino acids. CDR3 region: CASSGTGRDEQFF. The CDR3 DNA follows: TGTGCCAGCAGCGGGACAGGGAGGGATGAGCAGTTCTTC.

This rearrangement joins TRBV5-1 to TRBJ1-6; TRBD1 agrees at 7 bases. V lost 7 bases and J lost 7; bases outside the gene matches: 5. Germline CDR1 is SGHRS and CDR2 is YFSETQ. The CDR3 covers 13 residues. The CDR3 loop is CASVLQGNSPLHF. Written as DNA, the CDR3 is TGCGCCAGCGTGTTACAGGGGAATTCACCCCTCCACTTT.